Following are 3 T cell receptor beta chains from one sample sequenced in a study of identical twins. From the 5' RACE reads, TCRdb called clonotypes with MiXCR, one entry per CDR3 protein. The sample contains nearly 200,000 distinct CDR3 sequences, around 15% of which appear only once. This same sample was also taken into another study, of T cells expressing NK-cell markers.

Material for sequencing was CD8+ T cells sorted from blood. The receptors were gathered from a woman younger than 35 in good health.

This rearrangement joins TRBV4-1 to TRBJ2-7, with 9 bases aligning to TRBD1. CDR3 length: 19 residues. In germline, CDR1 is MGHRA, CDR2 YSYEKL. The V segment lost 0 bases and the J segment 0 bases; nucleotides outside the gene matches: 12. The CDR3 sequence: CASSQDPGQGQWSSYEQYF. The CDR3 DNA sequence: TGCGCCAGCAGCCAAGATCCGGGACAGGGACAATGGAGCTCCTACGAGCAGTACTTC.

This chain uses TRBV7-6 with TRBJ2-1; 10 bases map to TRBD2. CDR1 and CDR2 from the germline V gene are SGHVS and FNYEAQ. Trimming took 1 base from V and 8 from J; bases not matched to a gene: 5. This CDR3 has 15 residues. The CDR3 sequence: CASSLGASGSDEQFF. CDR3 nucleotides: TGTGCCAGCAGCTTAGGGGCTAGCGGGAGTGATGAGCAGTTCTTC.

The sample holds a few counts of this clonotype. The chain uses TRBV20-1 and TRBJ1-2; 7 positions match TRBD1. The CDR3 has 12 residues. CDR1 is DFQATT and CDR2 is SNEGSKA in the germline V gene (reference sequence). V lost 5 bases to trimming and J lost 3 bases; unmatched junction nucleotides: 3. The CDR3: CSADRDYYGYTF. The CDR3 DNA is TGCAGTGCTGACAGGGACTACTATGGCTACACCTTC.